This T cell receptor (beta chain) was sequenced in a study of blood T cells in healthy people across ages. Study in general: Per two T cells, template switching captured roughly one barcoded beta molecule. Whole-study findings and limits: Diversity was higher, and naive CD4+ cells more numerous, in long-lived donors than in aged donors.

It was with a sample-barcoded 5' primer and a J-beta primer mix that a second PCR of about 6 to 12 cycles was run. Per-sample output comprised a minimum of 2.5 million paired-end reads containing CDR3. TCRdb re-analysed the 5' RACE reads in MiXCR, keeping a single row per CDR3 protein. Of around 1.5 million distinct CDR3 sequences listed, roughly 60% were seen once; the top ten hold under 8.5%. For this clonotype: What it binds is not known.

Extractions gave at least 6 micrograms of total RNA per sample. Between the trimmed V and J ends, which lost 4 bases and 3 bases, there was a span of 9 bases. This CDR3 has 12 amino acids. Germline CDR1 DFQATT, CDR2 SNEGSKA (reference sequence). J is TRBJ1-2 and V is TRBV20-1; D unclear. The source material was blood. The sequence was obtained from a man younger than 30 in good health. The CDR3 nucleotides are TGCAGTGCTAAAAGGATAGACTATGGCTACACCTTC. Protein sequence: CSAKRIDYGYTF.